This T cell receptor beta chain was retrieved from a study of CD8 T cells in Susac syndrome. V was pared by 5 bases and J by 1 base, with 7 bases of the junction left unmatched. This CDR3 has 15 amino acids. The germline gives CDR1 SGHVS, CDR2 FQNEAQ. The study used treatment-naive patients who had stable or active relapsing-remitting disease as multiple sclerosis controls. After extraction with the RNeasy kit, roughly 0.45 to 1 ug of the RNA was reverse transcribed using random hexamers. TCRdb recomputed calls from the immunoSEQ multiplex PCR reads with MiXCR, one row per CDR3 protein. Among 160,000 or so distinct CDR3 sequences listed, about 94% were seen once.

This TCR was sampled from a human donor with multiple sclerosis. Sequences were obtained from CD8+ T cells from PBMCs. The rearrangement joins TRBV7-8 to TRBJ1-2, with 7 bases fitting TRBD1. CDR3 residues: CASSPSGQVNYGYTF. CDR3 in DNA: TGTGCCAGCAGCCCGTCTGGACAGGTTAACTATGGCTACACCTTC.